A single sample gave rise to the 26 T cell receptor beta chains below, sequenced in a study of early T cells in non-severe SARS-CoV-2 infection. TCRdb re-analysed the 5' RACE reads in MiXCR, keeping a single row per CDR3 protein. The sample has 90,000 to 130,000 distinct CDR3 sequences; 12% are singletons. The specimen sequenced was whole blood. Source of these receptors: an adult who was a healthcare worker with PCR-confirmed SARS-CoV-2 infection or an uninfected control (not recorded which).

The table lists this clonotype with many counts. In DNA form, the CDR3 reads TGTGCCAGCAGCCCCCCAAAGGGAAGCAATTCACCCCTCCACTTT. It is translated as CASSPPKGSNSPLHF. V and J are TRBV11-2 and TRBJ1-6; D unclear. Per germline, CDR1 SGHAT and CDR2 FQNNGV. Trimming removed 5 bases at V and 7 bases at J, with 15 bases between. The CDR3 contains 15 residues.

The chain links TRBV7-2 to TRBJ1-2; 7 nucleotides line up with TRBD1. CDR1 and CDR2 from the germline V gene are SGHTA and FQGNSA. There are 13 residues in the CDR3. Germline trimming cut 8 bases from V and 12 bases from J; bases unmatched to any gene: 15. CDR3 nucleotide sequence: TGTGCCAGCCGCCGGGACAGCTTCGATCCGGACACCTTC. Translated: CASRRDSFDPDTF.

The table lists this clonotype with a few counts. J is TRBJ2-5 and V is TRBV29-1; D ambiguous. V was cut by 3 bases and J by 5 bases, with 16 bases left in between. The CDR3 loop spans 14 amino acids. CDR1 and CDR2 (germline): SQVTM, ANQGSEA. The CDR3 protein is CSVESVETGETQYF. CDR3 coding DNA: TGCAGCGTTGAGTCGGTCGAGACTGGGGAGACCCAGTACTTC.

Regarding this clonotype: Being one base from a much bigger clone, this may be a read error. The chain has TRBV18 and TRBJ2-7; 7 bases are a match to TRBD2. The length of the CDR3 is 14 residues. Germline CDR1 reads KGHSH; CDR2 reads LQKENI. In nucleotides, the CDR3 is TGTGCCAGCTCACCAGTCGGGCGGGACTACAAGCAGTACTTC. As protein: CASSPVGRDYKQYF. The full variable domain, with the rest looked up from reference TRBV18 and TRBJ2-7, is NAGVMQNPRHLVRRRGQEARLRCSPMKGHSHVYWYRQLPEEGLKFMVYLQKENIIDESGMPKERFSAEFPKEGPSILRIQQVVRGDSAAYFCASSPVGRDYKQYFGPGTRLTVT.

Only a few counts were recorded for this clonotype. The chain employs TRBV19 and TRBJ2-3; D is ambiguous. Trimming left V 3 bases short and J 7 bases short, with 11 bases between. The CDR3 has 13 amino acids. Germline V gives CDR1 LNHDA, CDR2 SQIVND (reference sequence). Written as DNA, the CDR3 is TGTGCCAGTAGTATCCCGACCCTGTATACGCAGTATTTT. Translated, it gives CASSIPTLYTQYF.

The table lists this clonotype with a few counts. The chain is built from TRBV11-2 and TRBJ2-3; 13 bases map to TRBD2. CDR1 and CDR2 from the germline V gene are SGHAT and FQNNGV. The CDR3 runs 19 residues. V was pared by 3 bases and J by 2 bases, with 11 bases of the junction left unmatched. The CDR3 nucleotides read TGTGCCAGCAGCTTCTCCCCCGCCGGGACTAGCGGGGACACAGATACGCAGTATTTT. Translating it yields CASSFSPAGTSGDTDTQYF.

This clonotype was recorded at least ten times. The chain is built from TRBV12-3 or TRBV12-4 and TRBJ2-6, with TRBD2 as a possible D gene (6 bases). The CDR3 is 17 residues long. Between the trimmed V and J ends, which lost 4 bases and 0 bases, there was a span of 13 bases. The CDR3 DNA sequence: TGTGCCAGCAGTTGGGGGGTTAAAAGCTCTGGGGCCAACGTCCTGACTTTC. Its translation is CASSWGVKSSGANVLTF.

This chain links TRBV18 with TRBJ2-1; D ambiguous. This CDR3 spans 15 amino acids. The V end lost 6 bases, the J end lost 0 bases, and 12 bases lay between the germline ends. Germline CDR1 and CDR2: KGHSH and LQKENI. Here the CDR3 DNA reads TGTGCCAGCTCGCGGACCCTGAGCTCCTACAATGAGCAGTTCTTC. This translates into CASSRTLSSYNEQFF.

This clonotype appeared many times. The chain is built from TRBV7-8 and TRBJ2-7; no clear D gene. V was cut by 7 bases and J by 3 bases, with 13 bases left in between. CDR1 is SGHVS, CDR2 FQNEAQ, per germline. The CDR3 covers 13 residues. CDR3 protein: CASTSNTDYEQYF. The CDR3 DNA reads TGTGCCAGCACCTCTAATACTGACTACGAGCAGTACTTC.

This clonotype was found a few times. The rearrangement uses TRBV2 and TRBJ2-3, with unresolved D. Germline CDR1 SNHLY, CDR2 FYNNEI. The CDR3 consists of 17 residues. Trimming stripped 2 bases from V and 0 bases from J, with 15 bases between. CDR3 in DNA: TGTGCCAGCAGTGAATTTGGGCAGGCCTCTAGCACAGATACGCAGTATTTT. This sequence encodes CASSEFGQASSTDTQYF. Together with reference TRBV2 and TRBJ2-3, the CDR3 gives the full variable domain: EPEVTQTPSHQVTQMGQEVILRCVPISNHLYFYWYRQILGQKVEFLVSFYNNEISEKSEIFDDQFSVERPDGSNFTLKIRSTKLEDSAMYFCASSEFGQASSTDTQYFGPGTRLTVL.

This sequence joins TRBV18 and TRBJ2-3, with D perhaps being TRBD1 or TRBD2 (5 bases each). Germline V gene sequence: CDR1 KGHSH, CDR2 LQKENI. V was trimmed by 1 base and J by 1 base, leaving 9 bases between them. CDR3 length: 15 amino acids. CDR3 in amino acids: CASSPRGIRTDTQYF. The CDR3 coding sequence is TGTGCCAGCTCACCACGGGGGATTCGCACAGATACGCAGTATTTT.

This clonotype was counted at least ten times. This rearrangement joins TRBV3-1 to TRBJ1-1; no firm D call. V was cut by 5 bases and J by 4 bases, with 14 bases left in between. CDR3 length: 14 residues. Germline CDR1 and CDR2: LGHDT and YNNKEL (reference sequence). The CDR3 coding sequence is TGTGCCAGCAGCTCAAGCGGGGTGAGCACTGAAGCTTTCTTT. It specifies CASSSSGVSTEAFF. The variable domain in full, completed from reference TRBV3-1 and TRBJ1-1, reads DTAVSQTPKYLVTQMGNDKSIKCEQNLGHDTMYWYKQDSKKFLKIMFSYNNKELIINETVPNRFSPKSPDKAHLNLHINSLELGDSAVYFCASSSSGVSTEAFFGQGTRLTVV.

The CDR3 DNA follows: TGTGCCAGCAGCTCCGGCCGGCTAACCAAAAACATTCAGTACTTC. Translating gives CASSSGRLTKNIQYF. The V and J genes are TRBV11-3 and TRBJ2-4, with D hard to call. V was shortened by 4 bases and J by 2 bases, with 12 bases between the two germline ends. This CDR3 has 15 residues. CDR1 and CDR2 from the germline V gene are SGHNT and YENEEA.

This chain uses TRBV20-1 with TRBJ2-1, with no clear D. Germline assignment: CDR1 DFQATT and CDR2 SNEGSKA (reference sequence). This CDR3 spans 11 amino acids. Trimming removed 4 bases from V and 2 bases from J, with 3 bases in between. Here the CDR3 reads CSAITYNEQFF. CDR3 sequence (DNA): TGCAGTGCTATCACCTACAATGAGCAGTTCTTC.

This clonotype has a handful of counts. The chain couples TRBV29-1 to TRBJ1-2; no reliable D call. The V gene lost 0 bases and the J gene lost 1 base, with 9 bases spanning the gap. The CDR3 has 14 amino acids. Germline V CDR1 and CDR2: SQVTM, ANQGSEA. The CDR3 loop is CSVEDHGSNYGYTF. In DNA, the CDR3 is TGCAGCGTTGAAGATCACGGGAGTAACTATGGCTACACCTTC.

The V call is TRBV3-1, the J call TRBJ2-7; 7 nucleotides agree with TRBD2. Germline CDR1 LGHDT, CDR2 YNNKEL (reference sequence). V lost 0 bases and J lost 3; bases outside the gene matches: 11. The CDR3 contains 17 residues. The DNA of the CDR3 is TGTGCCAGCAGCCAAGATAACCCTAGCGGCCTCATCTACGAGCAGTACTTC. Protein product: CASSQDNPSGLIYEQYF.

The gene calls are TRBV18 and TRBJ2-5; D possibly corresponds to TRBD1 (6 bases). The CDR3 runs 17 residues. Germline CDR1 and CDR2: KGHSH and LQKENI. With 1 base removed from V and 0 bases from J, the gap between germline ends came to 15 bases. Here the CDR3 DNA reads TGTGCCAGCTCACCACTAGGGGGACGGGGACACCAAGAGACCCAGTACTTC. Amino acids: CASSPLGGRGHQETQYF.

This clonotype was observed a handful of times. V is TRBV7-8 and J is TRBJ2-3; 16 bases are shared with TRBD2. The length of the CDR3 is 19 residues. Germline V gene lookup returns CDR1 SGHVS and CDR2 FQNEAQ. The trim removed 1 base at V and 3 bases at J, leaving 7 bases unmatched. The CDR3 loop reads CASSLVGTSGGAGTDTQYF. As DNA, the CDR3 is TGTGCCAGCAGCTTAGTCGGGACTAGCGGGGGGGCCGGGACAGATACGCAGTATTTT.

The J gene is TRBJ1-5, the V gene TRBV7-8, with TRBD1 matching over 7 bases. Germline trimming cut 5 bases from V and 0 bases from J; bases unmatched to any gene: 4. CDR1 is SGHVS and CDR2 is FQNEAQ in the germline V gene. The CDR3 totals 15 residues. This chain's CDR3 is CASSATGSSNQPQHF. Here the CDR3 DNA reads TGTGCCAGCAGCGCGACAGGGTCTAGCAATCAGCCCCAGCATTTT.

This clonotype was seen ten or more times. The chain is built from TRBV12-3 or TRBV12-4 and TRBJ2-2; D is ambiguous. Between the trimmed V and J ends, which lost 6 bases and 1 base, there was a span of 6 bases. This CDR3 has 13 residues. This CDR3 reads CASSPGNTGELFF. The CDR3, as DNA: TGTGCCAGCAGCCCCGGGAACACCGGGGAGCTGTTTTTT.

This clonotype was counted only a few times. This chain uses TRBV28 with TRBJ1-1; D ambiguous. The germline V and J ends were trimmed by 7 bases and 4 bases, with 13 bases remaining between them. Germline lookup yields CDR1 MDHEN and CDR2 SYDVKM. The CDR3 covers 13 residues. CDR3 residues: CASTPPWGTEAFF. In DNA form, the CDR3 reads TGTGCCAGCACCCCCCCTTGGGGCACTGAAGCTTTCTTT.

This clonotype was recorded a few times. This chain uses TRBV27 with TRBJ1-5, with D possibly TRBD1 on 5 matching bases. Germline CDR1 MNHEY, CDR2 SMNVEV (reference sequence). V lost 8 bases, J lost 1 base, and 15 bases lay in between. The CDR3 is 15 residues long. CDR3 amino acids: CASWRGGDSNQPQHF. CDR3 nucleotide sequence: TGTGCCAGCTGGCGTGGTGGGGACAGCAATCAGCCCCAGCATTTT.

The V gene is TRBV7-9, the J gene TRBJ2-7; D is perhaps TRBD1 or TRBD2 (6 bases each). The CDR3 covers 15 residues. V lost 5 bases and J lost 0, with 14 bases in between. From germline, CDR1 is SEHNR and CDR2 FQNEAQ (reference sequence). CDR3 nucleotide sequence: TGTGCCAGCAGCGCCCCGGGGGCGGGCTCCTACGAGCAGTACTTC. Amino acids: CASSAPGAGSYEQYF.

V gene TRBV11-2 combines with J gene TRBJ2-1, with 8 nucleotides matching TRBD1. This CDR3 comprises 15 residues. Germline CDR1 and CDR2: SGHAT and FQNNGV. With V trimmed by 3 bases and J by 7 bases, 8 bases remained unmatched. CDR3 nucleotides: TGTGCCAGCAGCTTTTGGCAGGGGGCTTTGAATGAGCAGTTCTTC. As protein: CASSFWQGALNEQFF.

This clonotype was seen only a few times. The chain has TRBV6-5 and TRBJ1-6; the match to TRBD1 covers 9 bases. Germline CDR1 is MNHEY and CDR2 is SVGAGI. Trimming removed 5 bases from V and 0 bases from J; junction bases left unmatched: 8. This CDR3 contains 18 residues. CDR3 residues: CASSRRTGVSSYNSPLHF. CDR3 DNA: TGTGCCAGCAGTAGGCGGACAGGGGTGAGCTCCTATAATTCACCCCTCCACTTT.

This clonotype was seen repeatedly, ten times or more. This chain uses TRBV2 with TRBJ2-5; D is unclear. Germline lookup yields CDR1 SNHLY and CDR2 FYNNEI. The CDR3 runs to 14 residues. Trimming took 0 bases from V and 0 from J, leaving 5 bases between them. The CDR3 nucleotides are TGTGCCAGCAGTGAAGCCCAGTACCAAGAGACCCAGTACTTC. As protein: CASSEAQYQETQYF.